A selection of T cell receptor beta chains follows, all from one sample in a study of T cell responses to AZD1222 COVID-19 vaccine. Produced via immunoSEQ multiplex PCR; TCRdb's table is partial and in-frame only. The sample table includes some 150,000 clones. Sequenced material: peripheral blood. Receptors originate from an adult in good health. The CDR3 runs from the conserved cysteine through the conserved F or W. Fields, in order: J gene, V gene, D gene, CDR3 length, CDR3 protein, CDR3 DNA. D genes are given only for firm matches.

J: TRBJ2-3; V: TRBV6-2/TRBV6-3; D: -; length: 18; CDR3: CASSYKARAFGLTDTQYF; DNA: TGTGCCAGCAGTTACAAGGCCCGCGCTTTTGGACTCACAGATACGCAGTATTTT
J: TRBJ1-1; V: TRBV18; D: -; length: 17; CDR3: CASSPLGPPNPHTEAFF; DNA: TGTGCCAGCTCACCATTGGGACCCCCTAACCCCCACACTGAAGCTTTCTTT
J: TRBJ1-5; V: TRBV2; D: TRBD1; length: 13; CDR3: CATRQGYNQPQHF; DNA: TGTGCCACCCGACAGGGATACAATCAGCCCCAGCATTTT
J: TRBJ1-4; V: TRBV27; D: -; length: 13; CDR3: CASSSATNEKLFF; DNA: TGTGCCAGCAGTTCTGCAACTAATGAAAAACTGTTTTTT
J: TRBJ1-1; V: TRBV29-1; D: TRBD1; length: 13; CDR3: CSVVGQGGTEAFF; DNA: TGCAGCGTTGTCGGACAGGGAGGCACTGAAGCTTTCTTT
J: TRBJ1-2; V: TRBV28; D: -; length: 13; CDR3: CASSPTGWGGYTF; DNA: TGTGCCAGCAGTCCCACAGGGTGGGGTGGCTACACCTTC
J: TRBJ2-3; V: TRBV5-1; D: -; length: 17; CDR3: CASSLVGQGRPTDTQYF; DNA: TGCGCCAGCAGCTTGGTCGGTCAGGGGCGCCCAACAGATACGCAGTATTTT
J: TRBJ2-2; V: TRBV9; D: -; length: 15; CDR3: CASSGGPLNTGELFF; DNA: TGTGCCAGCAGCGGGGGACCGCTGAACACCGGGGAGCTGTTTTTT
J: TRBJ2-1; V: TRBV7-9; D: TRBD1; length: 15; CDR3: CASSPRDRGGNEQFF; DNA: TGTGCCAGCAGCCCCCGGGACAGGGGGGGCAATGAGCAGTTCTTC
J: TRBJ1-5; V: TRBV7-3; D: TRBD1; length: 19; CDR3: CASSFAPPGQGAGGQPQHF; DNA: TGTGCCAGCAGCTTTGCCCCTCCGGGACAGGGGGCGGGGGGTCAGCCCCAGCATTTT
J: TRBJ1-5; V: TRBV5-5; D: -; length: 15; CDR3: CASSSGGNSNQPQHF; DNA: TGTGCCAGCAGCTCCGGGGGGAATAGCAATCAGCCCCAGCATTTT
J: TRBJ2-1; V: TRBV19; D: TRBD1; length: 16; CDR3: CASSPNRGRPGNEQFF; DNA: TGTGCCAGTAGCCCAAACAGGGGGCGCCCCGGAAATGAGCAGTTCTTC
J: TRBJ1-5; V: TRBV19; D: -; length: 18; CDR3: CASSIDLLGAGFNQPQHF; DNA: TGTGCCAGTAGTATAGATCTATTAGGGGCAGGGTTCAATCAGCCCCAGCATTTT
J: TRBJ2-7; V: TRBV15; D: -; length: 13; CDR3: CATSRDRGREQYF; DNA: TGTGCCACCAGCAGAGATCGGGGACGCGAGCAGTACTTC
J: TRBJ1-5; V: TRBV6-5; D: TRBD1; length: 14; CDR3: CASSGQGGNQPQHF; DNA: TGTGCCAGCTCCGGACAGGGAGGCAATCAGCCCCAGCATTTT
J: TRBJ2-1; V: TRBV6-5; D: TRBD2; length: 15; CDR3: CASSPGTSEYNEQFF; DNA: TGTGCCAGCAGCCCCGGGACTAGCGAGTACAATGAGCAGTTCTTC
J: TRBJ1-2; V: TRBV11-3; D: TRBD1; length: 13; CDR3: CASGQGANYGYTF; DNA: TGTGCCAGCGGACAGGGGGCTAACTATGGCTACACCTTC